This TCR beta chain was profiled in a study of T cells in Graves' hyperthyroidism and ophthalmopathy. TCR beta CDR3 regions were amplified from RNA transcripts. The TCR CDR3 was amplified in a first-round RT-PCR using the HTBI primer set. TCRdb analysed the multiplex PCR reads with MiXCR anew, one entry per CDR3 protein. Here the sample spans hundreds of thousands of distinct CDR3 sequences, over 35% being singletons. Many counts were recorded for this clonotype. This receptor was obtained from a man younger than 35 with Graves' hyperthyroidism. The sample comprised blood.

The CDR3 DNA reads TGTGCCAGCAGCCCGATGGCGGGCCGAGTCGGCTATGGCTACACCTTC. Translated, it gives CASSPMAGRVGYGYTF. The chain recombines TRBV11-3 with TRBJ1-2, with unresolved D. Deletions cut 5 bases from V and 4 bases from J, with 20 bases between. The CDR3 runs to 16 residues. Germline CDR1 reads SGHNT; CDR2 reads YENEEA.